The clone carrying this T cell receptor beta chain has more than one count but fewer than ten. What it binds is not known. This entry belongs to a study of T-cell memory formation after mild COVID-19. Broader study findings: Day 15 to 85 contracting clones showed balanced CD4/CD8; day 15 to 37 expanders favored CD4+.

The CDR3 extends over 15 amino acids. Germline CDR1 is SGHTA and CDR2 is FQGNSA. V lost 5 bases to trimming and J lost 3 bases; unmatched junction nucleotides: 7. Each CDR3 protein gets one entry after TCRdb re-called the 5' RACE reads with MiXCR. The sample shows hundreds of thousands of distinct CDR3 sequences, 18% of them seen only once. This clonotype originated in an adult woman who had mild COVID-19 (a few samples of this study predate the infection). Cell type and time point are not known. The rearrangement links TRBV7-2 to TRBJ2-5, with 9 nucleotides matching TRBD2. Material: PBMCs or a T cell subset sorted from them (not recorded which). CDR3 loop: CASSIIAGAEETQYF. In DNA form, the CDR3 reads TGTGCCAGCAGCATTATAGCGGGGGCGGAAGAGACCCAGTACTTC. Combining the CDR3 with reference TRBV7-2 and TRBJ2-5 gives the whole variable domain GAGVSQSPSNKVTEKGKDVELRCDPISGHTALYWYRQSLGQGLEFLIYFQGNSAPDKSGLPSDRFSAERTGGSVSTLTIQRTQQEDSAVYLCASSIIAGAEETQYFGPGTRLLVL.